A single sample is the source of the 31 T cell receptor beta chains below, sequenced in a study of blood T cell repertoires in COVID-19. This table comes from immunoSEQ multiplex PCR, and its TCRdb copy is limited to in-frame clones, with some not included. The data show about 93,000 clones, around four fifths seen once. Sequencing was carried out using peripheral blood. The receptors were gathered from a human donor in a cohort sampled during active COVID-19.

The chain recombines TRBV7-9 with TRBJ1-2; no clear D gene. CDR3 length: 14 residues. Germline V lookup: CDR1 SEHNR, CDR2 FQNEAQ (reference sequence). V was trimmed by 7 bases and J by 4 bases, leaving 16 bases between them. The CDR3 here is CASTPGTDSYGYTF. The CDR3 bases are TGTGCCAGCACCCCCGGTACTGATTCCTATGGCTACACCTTC.

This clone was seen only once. Written as DNA, the CDR3 is TGTGCCAGCAGCCAAGACCCGACAGGGGGAAACGCCGGGGAGCTGTTTTTT. This gives the protein CASSQDPTGGNAGELFF. The rearrangement links TRBV3-1 (or the pseudogene TRBV3-2) to TRBJ2-2, with TRBD1 identical over 9 bases. The V segment lost 0 bases and the J segment 6 bases; nucleotides outside the gene matches: 8. Germline CDR1 reads LGHDT; CDR2 reads YNNKEL (reference sequence). There are 17 residues in the CDR3.

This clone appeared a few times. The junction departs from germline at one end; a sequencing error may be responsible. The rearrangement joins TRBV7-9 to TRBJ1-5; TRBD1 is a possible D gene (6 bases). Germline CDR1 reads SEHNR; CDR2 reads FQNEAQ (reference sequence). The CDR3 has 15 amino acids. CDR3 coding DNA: TGTGCCAGCAGCCTAGCTTCAGGGGCAAATCAGCCCCAGCATTTT. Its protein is CASSLASGANQPQHF.

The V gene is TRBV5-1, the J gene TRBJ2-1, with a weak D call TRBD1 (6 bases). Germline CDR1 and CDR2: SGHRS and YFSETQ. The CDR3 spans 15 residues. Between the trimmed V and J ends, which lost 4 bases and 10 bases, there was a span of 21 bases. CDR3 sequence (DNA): TGCGCCAGCAGCGGAGGAGGAGCAGGGGCAAAGGAGCAGTTCTTC. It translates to CASSGGGAGAKEQFF.

Here the CDR3 DNA reads TGCAGCGTTGTGACAGCTCAAGAGACCCAGTACTTC. The encoded protein is CSVVTAQETQYF. V usage is TRBV29-1 and J usage is TRBJ2-5; D might be TRBD1 (5 bases). This CDR3 has 12 residues. Germline values: CDR1 SQVTM, CDR2 ANQGSEA. V lost 4 bases and J 2 bases, leaving 8 bases between the germline ends. Full variable domain (outside the CDR3, taken from reference TRBV29-1 and TRBJ2-5): SAVISQKPSRDICQRGTSLTIQCQVDSQVTMMFWYRQQPGQSLTLIATANQGSEATYESGFVIDKFPISRPNLTFSTLTVSNMSPEDSSIYLCSVVTAQETQYFGPGTRLLVL.

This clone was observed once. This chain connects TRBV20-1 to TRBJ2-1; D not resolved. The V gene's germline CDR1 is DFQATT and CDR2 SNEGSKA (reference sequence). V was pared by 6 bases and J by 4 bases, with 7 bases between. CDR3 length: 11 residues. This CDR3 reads CSASPYNEQFF. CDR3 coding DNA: TGCAGTGCGTCCCCTTACAATGAGCAGTTCTTC.

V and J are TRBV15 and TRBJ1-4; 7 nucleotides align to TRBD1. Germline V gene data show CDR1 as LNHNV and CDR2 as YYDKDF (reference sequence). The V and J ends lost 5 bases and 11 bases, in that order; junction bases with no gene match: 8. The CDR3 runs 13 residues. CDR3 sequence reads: CATSLRTGFKLFF. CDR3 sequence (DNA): TGTGCCACCAGCCTACGGACAGGTTTTAAACTGTTTTTT.

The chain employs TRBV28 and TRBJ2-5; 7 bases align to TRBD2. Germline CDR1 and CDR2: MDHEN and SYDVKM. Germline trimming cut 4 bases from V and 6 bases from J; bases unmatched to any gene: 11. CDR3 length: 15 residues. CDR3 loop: CASSYHGGTSKTQYF. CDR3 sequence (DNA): TGTGCCAGCAGTTACCACGGGGGGACCTCGAAGACCCAGTACTTC.

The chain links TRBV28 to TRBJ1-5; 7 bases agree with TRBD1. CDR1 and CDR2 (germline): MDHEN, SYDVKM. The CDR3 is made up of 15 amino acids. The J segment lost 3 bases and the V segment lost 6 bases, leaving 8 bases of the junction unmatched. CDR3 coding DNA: TGTGCCAGCAGCCCTGGACAGGTCTACAATCAGCCCCAGCATTTT. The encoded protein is CASSPGQVYNQPQHF.

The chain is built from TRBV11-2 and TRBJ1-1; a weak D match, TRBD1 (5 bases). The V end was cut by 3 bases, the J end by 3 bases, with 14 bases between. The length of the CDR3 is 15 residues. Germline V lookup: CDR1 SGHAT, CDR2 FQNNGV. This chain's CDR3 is CASSFSSGSYTEAFF. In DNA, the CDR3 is TGTGCCAGCAGCTTTTCTTCAGGGTCCTACACTGAAGCTTTCTTT.

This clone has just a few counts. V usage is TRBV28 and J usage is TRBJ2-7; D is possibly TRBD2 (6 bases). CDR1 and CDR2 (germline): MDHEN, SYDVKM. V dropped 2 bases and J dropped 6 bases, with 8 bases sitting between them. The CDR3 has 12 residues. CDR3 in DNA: TGTGCCAGCAGTTTAGGGGGAGGCGAGCAGTACTTC. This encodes CASSLGGGEQYF.

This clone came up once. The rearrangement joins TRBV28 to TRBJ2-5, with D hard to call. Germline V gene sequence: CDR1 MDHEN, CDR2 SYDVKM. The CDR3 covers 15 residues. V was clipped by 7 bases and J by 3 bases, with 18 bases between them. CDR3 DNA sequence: TGTGCCAGCAACCCCGCCGGCGGCAGAAAAGAGACCCAGTACTTC. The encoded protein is CASNPAGGRKETQYF.

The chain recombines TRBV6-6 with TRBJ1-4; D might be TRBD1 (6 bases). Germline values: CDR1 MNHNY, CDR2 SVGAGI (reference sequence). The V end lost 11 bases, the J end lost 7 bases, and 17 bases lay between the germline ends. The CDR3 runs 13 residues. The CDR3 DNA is TGTGCCGGCCAAGGGGGGGGACGTGAAAAACTGTTTTTT. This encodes CAGQGGGREKLFF.

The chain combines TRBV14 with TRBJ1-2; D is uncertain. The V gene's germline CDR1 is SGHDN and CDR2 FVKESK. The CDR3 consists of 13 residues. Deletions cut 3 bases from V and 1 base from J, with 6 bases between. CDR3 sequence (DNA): TGTGCCAGCAGCCAGGAGTTTAACTATGGCTACACCTTC. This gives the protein CASSQEFNYGYTF.

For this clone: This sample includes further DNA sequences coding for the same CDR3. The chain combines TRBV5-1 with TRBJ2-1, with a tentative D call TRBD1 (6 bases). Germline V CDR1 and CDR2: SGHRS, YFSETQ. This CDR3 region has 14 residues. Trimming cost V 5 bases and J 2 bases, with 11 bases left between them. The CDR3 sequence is CASRAGETYNEQFF. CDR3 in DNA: TGCGCCAGCAGGGCAGGGGAGACCTACAATGAGCAGTTCTTC. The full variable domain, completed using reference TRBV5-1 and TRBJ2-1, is KAGVTQTPRYLIKTRGQQVTLSCSPISGHRSVSWYQQTPGQGLQFLFEYFSETQRNKGNFPGRFSGRQFSNSRSEMNVSTLELGDSALYLCASRAGETYNEQFFGPGTRLTVL.

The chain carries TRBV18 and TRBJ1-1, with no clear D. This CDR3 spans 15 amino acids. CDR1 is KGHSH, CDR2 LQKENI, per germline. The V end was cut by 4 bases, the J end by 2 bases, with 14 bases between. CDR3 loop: CASSQSVRGNTEAFF. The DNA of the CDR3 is TGTGCCAGCTCACAATCGGTGCGGGGAAACACTGAAGCTTTCTTT.

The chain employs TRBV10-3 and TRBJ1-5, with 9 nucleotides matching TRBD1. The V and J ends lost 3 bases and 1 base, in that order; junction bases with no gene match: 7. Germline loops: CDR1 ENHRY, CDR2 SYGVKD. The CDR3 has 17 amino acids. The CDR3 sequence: CAISDIKQGASNQPQHF. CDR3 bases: TGTGCCATCAGTGACATTAAACAGGGGGCCAGCAATCAGCCCCAGCATTTT.

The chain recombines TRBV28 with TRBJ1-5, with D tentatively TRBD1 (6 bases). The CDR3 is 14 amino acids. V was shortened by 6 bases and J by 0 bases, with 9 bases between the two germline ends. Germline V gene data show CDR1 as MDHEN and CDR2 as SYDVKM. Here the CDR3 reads CASRGGHSNQPQHF. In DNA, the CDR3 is TGTGCCAGCAGGGGGGGGCATAGCAATCAGCCCCAGCATTTT.

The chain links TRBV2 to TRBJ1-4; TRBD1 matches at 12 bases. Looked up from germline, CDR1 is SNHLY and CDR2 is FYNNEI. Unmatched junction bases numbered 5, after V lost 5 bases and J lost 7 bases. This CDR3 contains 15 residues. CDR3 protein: CASSIRDRGLEKLFF. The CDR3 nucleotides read TGTGCCAGCAGTATCCGGGACAGGGGGCTTGAAAAACTGTTTTTT.

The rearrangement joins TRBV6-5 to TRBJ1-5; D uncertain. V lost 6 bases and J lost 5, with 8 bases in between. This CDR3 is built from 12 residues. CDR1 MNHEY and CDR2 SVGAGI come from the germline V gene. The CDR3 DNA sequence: TGTGCCAGCAGCGGGTGGGATCAGCCCCAGCATTTT. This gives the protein CASSGWDQPQHF.

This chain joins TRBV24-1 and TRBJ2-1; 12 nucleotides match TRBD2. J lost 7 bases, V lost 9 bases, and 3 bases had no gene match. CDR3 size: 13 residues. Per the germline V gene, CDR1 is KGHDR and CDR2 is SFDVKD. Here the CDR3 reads CATGLAGGNEQFF. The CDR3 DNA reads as TGTGCCACCGGTCTAGCGGGGGGGAATGAGCAGTTCTTC.

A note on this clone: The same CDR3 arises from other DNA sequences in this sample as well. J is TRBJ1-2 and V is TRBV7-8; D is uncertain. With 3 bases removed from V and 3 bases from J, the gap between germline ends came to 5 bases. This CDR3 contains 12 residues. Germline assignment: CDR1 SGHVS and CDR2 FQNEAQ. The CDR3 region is CASSLEHYGYTF. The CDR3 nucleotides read TGTGCCAGCAGCTTGGAGCACTATGGCTACACCTTC. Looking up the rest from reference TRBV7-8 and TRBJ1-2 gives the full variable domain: GAGVSQSPRYKVAKRGQDVALRCDPISGHVSLFWYQQALGQGPEFLTYFQNEAQLDKSGLPSDRFFAERPEGSVSTLKIQRTQQEDSAVYLCASSLEHYGYTFGSGTRLTVV.

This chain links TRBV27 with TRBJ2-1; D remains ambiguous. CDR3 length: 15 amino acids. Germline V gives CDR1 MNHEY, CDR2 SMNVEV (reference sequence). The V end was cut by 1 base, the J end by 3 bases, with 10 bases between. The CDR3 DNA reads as TGTGCCAGCAGTTTATACAGCATCCTCTACAATGAGCAGTTCTTC. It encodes CASSLYSILYNEQFF.

The CDR3: CASSFAGTGLRNTEAFF. The CDR3 nucleotides read TGTGCCAGCAGTTTCGCCGGGACAGGGTTAAGAAACACTGAAGCTTTCTTT. V gene TRBV28 combines with J gene TRBJ1-1; 9 bases map to TRBD1. The CDR3 covers 17 residues. Unmatched junction bases numbered 10, after V lost 3 bases and J lost 2 bases. Germline CDR1 is MDHEN and CDR2 is SYDVKM.

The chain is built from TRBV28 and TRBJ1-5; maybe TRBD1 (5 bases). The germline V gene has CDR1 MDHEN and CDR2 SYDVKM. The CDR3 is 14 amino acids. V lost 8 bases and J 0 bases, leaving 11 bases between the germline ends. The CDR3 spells CASLGGYSNQPQHF. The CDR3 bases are TGTGCCAGCCTGGGGGGGTATAGCAATCAGCCCCAGCATTTT.

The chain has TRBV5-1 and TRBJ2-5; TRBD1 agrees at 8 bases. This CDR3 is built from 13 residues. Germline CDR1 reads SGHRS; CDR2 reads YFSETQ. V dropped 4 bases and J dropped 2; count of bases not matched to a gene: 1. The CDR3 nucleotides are TGCGCCAGCAGCAGGGACAGGCAAGAGACCCAGTACTTC. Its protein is CASSRDRQETQYF.

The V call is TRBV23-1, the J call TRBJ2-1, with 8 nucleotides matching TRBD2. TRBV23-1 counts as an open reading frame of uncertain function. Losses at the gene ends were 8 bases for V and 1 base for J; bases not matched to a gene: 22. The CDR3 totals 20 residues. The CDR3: CASDFPGPPAGESSYNEQFF. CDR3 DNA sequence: TGCGCCAGCGATTTTCCGGGACCTCCAGCGGGAGAAAGTTCCTACAATGAGCAGTTCTTC.

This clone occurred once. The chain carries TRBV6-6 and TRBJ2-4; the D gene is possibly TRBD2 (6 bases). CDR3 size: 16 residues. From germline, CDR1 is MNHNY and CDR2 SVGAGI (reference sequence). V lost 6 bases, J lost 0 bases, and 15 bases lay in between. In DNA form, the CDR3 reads TGTGCCAGCAGCCCCTCACGGGGGATAGCCAAAAACATTCAGTACTTC. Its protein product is CASSPSRGIAKNIQYF.

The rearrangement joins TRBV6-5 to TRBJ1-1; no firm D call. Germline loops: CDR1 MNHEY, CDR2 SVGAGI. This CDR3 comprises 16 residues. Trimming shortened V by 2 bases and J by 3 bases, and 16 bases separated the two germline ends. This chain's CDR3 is CASSYLRPQGHTEAFF. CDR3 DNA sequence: TGTGCCAGCAGTTACCTGCGGCCTCAAGGTCACACTGAAGCTTTCTTT.

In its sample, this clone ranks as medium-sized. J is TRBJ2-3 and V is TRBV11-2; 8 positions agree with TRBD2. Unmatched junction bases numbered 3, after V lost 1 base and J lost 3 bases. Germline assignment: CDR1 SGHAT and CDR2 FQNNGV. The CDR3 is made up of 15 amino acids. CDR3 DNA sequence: TGTGCCAGCAGCTTAGTAGGCGGGAGGACAGATACGCAGTATTTT. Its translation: CASSLVGGRTDTQYF.

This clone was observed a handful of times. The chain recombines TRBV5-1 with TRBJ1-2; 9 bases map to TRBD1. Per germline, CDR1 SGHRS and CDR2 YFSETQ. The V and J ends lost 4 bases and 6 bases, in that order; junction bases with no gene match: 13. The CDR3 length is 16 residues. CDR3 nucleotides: TGCGCCAGCAGCGAAACAGGGGGCAGGGAAAACAATGGCTACACCTTC. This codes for CASSETGGRENNGYTF.